This T cell receptor beta chain was documented in a study of CD8 T cells in ankylosing spondylitis. V lost 0 bases and J lost 0, with 10 bases in between. The CDR3 spans 16 residues. A single record per CDR3 protein comes from TCRdb applying MiXCR to the 5' RACE reads. The sample lists about 340,000 distinct CDR3 sequences; roughly 14% were seen once. The chain recombines TRBV12-3 or TRBV12-4 with TRBJ2-3; D may be TRBD1 (6 bases). The TCR comes from a male donor with ankylosing spondylitis or in good health (not recorded which). The sequencing input was blood, either unsorted or a sorted T cell fraction (not recorded which). DNA for the CDR3: TGTGCCAGCAGTTTAGCGCTAGGGGGAAGCACAGATACGCAGTATTTT. It is translated as CASSLALGGSTDTQYF.